This entry lists 14 T cell receptor beta chains sequenced from one sample in a study of cytomegalovirus exposure and HLA in healthy donors (dated by TCRdb to the late 2010s). Library prep was done by the immunoSEQ multiplex PCR assay. For the multiplex PCR, a mixture combining 60 forward primers for TCR Vbeta segments and 13 reverse primers for TCR Jbeta segments was used. Entries here come from immuneACCESS through TCRdb and include only in-frame sequences with V and J called. Some clones fail to appear in such tables; in the studies checked, an unresolved V gene covers under half of the shortfall, and the cause of the remainder is unknown. This sample gives 95,000 to 150,000 clones in total; over 80% of them show up just once. The biggest ten clones account for 2.1% of the sample. Source material: PBMCs. These receptors all stem from a man younger than 45 in good health and CMV-seronegative.

This chain joins TRBV19 and TRBJ2-7, with a tentative D call TRBD1 (6 bases). Germline V gene lookup returns CDR1 LNHDA and CDR2 SQIVND (reference sequence). V was cut by 4 bases and J by 3 bases, with 16 bases left in between. This CDR3 has 15 residues. The CDR3 loop is CASSTSTGYIYEQYF. The DNA for the CDR3 is TGTGCCAGTAGTACCTCGACAGGCTATATCTACGAGCAGTACTTC.

The chain carries TRBV29-1 and TRBJ1-1, with 7 bases fitting TRBD1. V gave up 8 bases and J gave up 6 bases; unmatched junction bases: 12. Germline values: CDR1 SQVTM, CDR2 ANQGSEA. The CDR3 consists of 13 residues. The CDR3 coding sequence is TGCAGCTTTTTAAGGGGGCTAGGGGCTGAAGCTTTCTTT. Amino acids: CSFLRGLGAEAFF.

The rearrangement links TRBV29-1 to TRBJ1-2; D is unresolved. V lost 4 bases and J 4 bases, leaving 7 bases between the germline ends. Per the germline V gene, CDR1 is SQVTM and CDR2 is ANQGSEA. This CDR3 is 11 amino acids long. As DNA, the CDR3 is TGCAGCGTTGGAAGGAGCTATGGCTACACCTTC. This translates into CSVGRSYGYTF.

The chain uses TRBV5-1 and TRBJ2-7; 8 nucleotides match TRBD1. Germline CDR1 is SGHRS and CDR2 is YFSETQ. The junction had 6 bases not matched to a gene; V was cut back by 0 bases and J by 1 base. This CDR3 has 16 residues. CDR3 amino acids: CASSLGRGLGSYEQYF. As DNA, the CDR3 is TGCGCCAGCAGCTTGGGCAGGGGGCTAGGATCCTACGAGCAGTACTTC.

This sequence joins TRBV9 and TRBJ1-2, with a tentative D call TRBD1 (5 bases). Germline loops: CDR1 SGDLS, CDR2 YYNGEE. This CDR3 has 13 amino acids. The germline V and J ends were trimmed by 0 bases and 4 bases, with 7 bases remaining between them. The CDR3, as DNA: TGTGCCAGCAGCGTAGGGGGCAGCTATGGCTACACCTTC. This translates into CASSVGGSYGYTF.

This chain links TRBV15 with TRBJ2-7; the D gene is possibly TRBD1 (5 bases). There are 12 residues in the CDR3. Germline CDR1 LNHNV, CDR2 YYDKDF (reference sequence). Deletions cut 1 base from V and 4 bases from J, with 5 bases between. The CDR3 loop is CATSRGQYEQYF. The CDR3 bases are TGTGCCACCAGCAGAGGACAGTACGAGCAGTACTTC.

This clone was detected only once. Its ends do not fully match the called genes, so a read error is possible. CDR3: CASSHSRGFHEQCF. CDR3 sequence (DNA): TGTGCCAGCAGCCACAGCCGGGGGTTCCACGAGCAGTGCTTC. The genes are TRBV7-2 and TRBJ2-7; D is perhaps TRBD2 (6 bases). Germline assignment: CDR1 SGHTA and CDR2 FQGNSA. The CDR3 totals 14 residues. The entire variable domain, with the rest obtained from reference TRBV7-2 and TRBJ2-7, is as follows: GAGVSQSPSNKVTEKGKDVELRCDPISGHTALYWYRQSLGQGLEFLIYFQGNSAPDKSGLPSDRFSAERTGGSVSTLTIQRTQQEDSAVYLCASSHSRGFHEQCFGPGTRLTVT.

The CDR3: CASSIGQVNTEAFF. CDR3 bases: TGTGCCAGTAGTATAGGACAGGTGAACACTGAAGCTTTCTTT. The V gene is TRBV19, the J gene TRBJ1-1, with D maybe TRBD1 (6 bases). Looked up from germline, CDR1 is LNHDA and CDR2 is SQIVND (reference sequence). V was shortened by 1 base and J by 0 bases, with 6 bases between the two germline ends. This CDR3 has 14 residues.

The chain has TRBV4-1 and TRBJ1-1; D unclear. The CDR3 is 14 amino acids. V was trimmed by 0 bases and J by 4 bases, leaving 9 bases between them. Per germline, CDR1 MGHRA and CDR2 YSYEKL. The CDR3 loop reads CASSQDGGSTEAFF. DNA for the CDR3: TGCGCCAGCAGCCAAGATGGAGGGTCCACTGAAGCTTTCTTT.

The V gene is TRBV10-2, the J gene TRBJ1-2; a possible D gene is TRBD1 (5 bases). V shed 6 bases and J shed 11 bases, with 16 bases lying between them. The CDR3 covers 12 residues. Germline CDR1 and CDR2: WSHSY and SAAADI. DNA of the CDR3: TGCGCCAGCAGCGCTAACGAACCAGGGTACACCTTC. This translates into CASSANEPGYTF.

The V and J genes are TRBV30 and TRBJ2-3; 14 bases are a match to TRBD2. Trimming cost V 1 base and J 8 bases; bases outside gene matches: 5. This CDR3 region has 15 residues. Germline loops: CDR1 GTSNPN, CDR2 SVGIG (reference sequence). For the CDR3, the DNA is TGTGCCTGGAGTGGGACTAGCGGGGGGTATGGTACGCAGTATTTT. Protein sequence: CAWSGTSGGYGTQYF.

The chain has TRBV5-1 and TRBJ2-3, with D unresolved. CDR3 length equals 14 residues. V lost 1 base and J lost 3, with 9 bases in between. Per germline, CDR1 SGHRS and CDR2 YFSETQ. The CDR3 sequence: CASSLRYGTDTQYF. DNA for the CDR3: TGCGCCAGCAGCTTGCGGTACGGGACAGATACGCAGTATTTT.

This CDR3 is CASKGLSFQGLPNTEAFF. The CDR3 nucleotides read TGTGCCAGCAAAGGGTTATCGTTTCAGGGACTTCCGAACACTGAAGCTTTCTTT. This chain joins TRBV11-2 and TRBJ1-1; a weak D match, TRBD1 (5 bases). This CDR3 contains 18 residues. Germline values: CDR1 SGHAT, CDR2 FQNNGV. V lost 7 bases, J lost 1 base, and 25 bases lay in between. The full variable domain, its missing parts supplied by reference TRBV11-2 and TRBJ1-1, is EAGVAQSPRYKIIEKRQSVAFWCNPISGHATLYWYQQILGQGPKLLIQFQNNGVVDDSQLPKDRFSAERLKGVDSTLKIQPAKLEDSAVYLCASKGLSFQGLPNTEAFFGQGTRLTVV.

The V and J genes are TRBV6-5 and TRBJ2-7, with 10 bases aligning to TRBD1. The CDR3 is 15 amino acids. The V gene's germline CDR1 is MNHEY and CDR2 SVGAGI. V was clipped by 0 bases and J by 6 bases; unmatched bases: 5. CDR3 in DNA: TGTGCCAGCAGTTACTCGACAGGGGGCTTAGGCGAGCAGTACTTC. This sequence encodes CASSYSTGGLGEQYF.